Below are 5 T cell receptor beta chains sequenced from a single sample in a study of blood T cell repertoires in COVID-19. This table comes from immunoSEQ multiplex PCR, and its TCRdb copy is limited to in-frame clones, with some not included. The data contain fewer than 300,000 clones, around 79% of them singletons. Sequencing used peripheral blood. The receptors were sampled from a woman older than 75 with acute or convalescent COVID-19.

This clone was counted a single time. This could be a read error, since a much larger clone is one nucleotide away. This sequence joins TRBV18 and TRBJ1-1, with D perhaps matching TRBD1 (5 bases). Per the germline V gene, CDR1 is KGHSH and CDR2 is LQKENI. CDR3 length: 13 amino acids. V was clipped by 6 bases and J by 1 base, with 9 bases between them. The CDR3 nucleotides read TGTGCCAGCTCTCAAGGGGAGAACACTGAAGCTTTCTTT. Protein sequence: CASSQGENTEAFF.

The chain is built from TRBV29-1 and TRBJ2-3, with TRBD2 matching 9 bases. Germline CDR1 SQVTM, CDR2 ANQGSEA. V lost 2 bases and J lost 5; bases outside the gene matches: 5. The CDR3 spans 14 residues. The CDR3 DNA is TGCAGCGTTGAAAAGCGGGAGGTAGGAGATACGCAGTATTTT. Protein sequence: CSVEKREVGDTQYF.

This chain links TRBV18 with TRBJ2-1, with 8 bases fitting TRBD2. V lost 6 bases, J lost 3 bases, and 7 bases stayed unmatched. CDR3 length equals 15 residues. Germline loops: CDR1 KGHSH, CDR2 LQKENI. CDR3 loop: CASSLTSGFYNEQFF. CDR3 DNA sequence: TGTGCCAGCTCCCTAACTAGCGGCTTCTACAATGAGCAGTTCTTC. Based on the CDR3 plus reference TRBV18 and TRBJ2-1, the full variable domain is NAGVMQNPRHLVRRRGQEARLRCSPMKGHSHVYWYRQLPEEGLKFMVYLQKENIIDESGMPKERFSAEFPKEGPSILRIQQVVRGDSAAYFCASSLTSGFYNEQFFGPGTRLTVL.

The chain joins TRBV6-5 to TRBJ2-7; perhaps TRBD1 as D (7 bases). V lost 5 bases and J lost 3, with 17 bases in between. The CDR3 loop spans 15 amino acids. Germline V gene data show CDR1 as MNHEY and CDR2 as SVGAGI. CDR3 nucleotide sequence: TGTGCCAGCAGTAAGCGACAGGGAGGTATCTACGAGCAGTACTTC. Protein product: CASSKRQGGIYEQYF.

CDR3 sequence reads: CASSGGAGGSYEQYF. In nucleotides, the CDR3 is TGCGCCAGCAGCGGGGGGGCAGGAGGGTCCTACGAGCAGTACTTC. V usage is TRBV5-1 and J usage is TRBJ2-7, with a tentative D call TRBD2 (7 bases). The CDR3 has 15 residues. V was shortened by 4 bases and J by 1 base, with 15 bases between the two germline ends. CDR1 is SGHRS and CDR2 is YFSETQ in the germline V gene.